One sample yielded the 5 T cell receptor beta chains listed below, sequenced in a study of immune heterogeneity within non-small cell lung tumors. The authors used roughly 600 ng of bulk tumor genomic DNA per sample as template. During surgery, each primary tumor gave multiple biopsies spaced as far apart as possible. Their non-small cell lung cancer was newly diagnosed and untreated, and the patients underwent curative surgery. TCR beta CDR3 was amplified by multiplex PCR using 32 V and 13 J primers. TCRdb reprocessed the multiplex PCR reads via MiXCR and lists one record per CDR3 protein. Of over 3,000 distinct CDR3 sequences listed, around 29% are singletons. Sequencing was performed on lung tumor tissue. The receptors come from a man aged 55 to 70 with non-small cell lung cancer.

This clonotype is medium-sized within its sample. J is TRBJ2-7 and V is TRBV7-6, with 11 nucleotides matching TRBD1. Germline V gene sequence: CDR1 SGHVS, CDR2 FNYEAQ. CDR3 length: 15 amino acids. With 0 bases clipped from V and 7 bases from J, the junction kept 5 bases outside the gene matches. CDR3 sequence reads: CASSLAYGTGGEQYF. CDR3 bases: TGTGCCAGCAGCTTAGCTTACGGGACAGGGGGTGAGCAGTACTTC.

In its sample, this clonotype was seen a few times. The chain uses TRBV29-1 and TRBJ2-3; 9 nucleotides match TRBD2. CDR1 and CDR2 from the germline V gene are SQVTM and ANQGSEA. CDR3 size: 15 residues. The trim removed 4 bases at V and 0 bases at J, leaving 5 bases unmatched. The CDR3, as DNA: TGCAGCGTTGCGGCTAGCGGGACTAGCACAGATACGCAGTATTTT. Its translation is CSVAASGTSTDTQYF.

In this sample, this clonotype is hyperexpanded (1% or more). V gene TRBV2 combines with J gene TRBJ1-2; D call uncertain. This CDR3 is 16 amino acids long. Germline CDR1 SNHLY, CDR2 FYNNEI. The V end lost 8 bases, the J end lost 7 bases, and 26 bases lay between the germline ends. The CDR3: CASESSDTQSIRGYTF. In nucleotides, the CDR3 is TGTGCCAGCGAGAGTAGCGACACACAGAGCATTCGTGGCTACACCTTC.

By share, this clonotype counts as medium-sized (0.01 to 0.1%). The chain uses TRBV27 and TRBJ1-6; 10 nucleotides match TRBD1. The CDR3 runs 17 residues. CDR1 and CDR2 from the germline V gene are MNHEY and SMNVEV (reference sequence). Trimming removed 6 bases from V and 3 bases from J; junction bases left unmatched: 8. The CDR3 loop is CASRPDRGQIYNSPLHF. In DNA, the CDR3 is TGTGCCAGCAGGCCTGACAGGGGGCAAATCTATAATTCACCCCTCCACTTT.

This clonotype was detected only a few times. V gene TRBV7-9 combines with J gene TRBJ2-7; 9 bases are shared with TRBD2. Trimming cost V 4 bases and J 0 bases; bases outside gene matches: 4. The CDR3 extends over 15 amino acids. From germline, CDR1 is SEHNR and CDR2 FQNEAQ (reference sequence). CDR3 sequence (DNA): TGTGCCAGCAGCTCCCGTAGCGGGAGCTCCTACGAGCAGTACTTC. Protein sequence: CASSSRSGSSYEQYF.